This T cell receptor (beta chain) is drawn from a study of blood T cell repertoires in COVID-19. Turning to the study itself: The cDNA or gDNA used as material had been derived from T cells, B-cell-depleted T cells, or PBMCs.

The assay was immunoSEQ multiplex PCR, and TCRdb's table has in-frame clones only and misses some. The data hold around 50,000 clones, with approximately 95% observed a single time. The CDR3 totals 15 residues. CDR1 is MNHEY and CDR2 is SVGAGI in the germline V gene. The V end lost 9 bases, the J end lost 0 bases, and 17 bases lay between the germline ends. The chain is built from TRBV6-5 and TRBJ1-2, with a possible D match to TRBD1 (5 bases). The sequence came from a man in his sixties with COVID-19, enrolled during active disease. The sequencing input was peripheral blood. The CDR3 spells CASRLGGHTNYGYTF. CDR3 bases: TGTGCCAGTCGACTCGGTGGACACACTAACTATGGCTACACCTTC.